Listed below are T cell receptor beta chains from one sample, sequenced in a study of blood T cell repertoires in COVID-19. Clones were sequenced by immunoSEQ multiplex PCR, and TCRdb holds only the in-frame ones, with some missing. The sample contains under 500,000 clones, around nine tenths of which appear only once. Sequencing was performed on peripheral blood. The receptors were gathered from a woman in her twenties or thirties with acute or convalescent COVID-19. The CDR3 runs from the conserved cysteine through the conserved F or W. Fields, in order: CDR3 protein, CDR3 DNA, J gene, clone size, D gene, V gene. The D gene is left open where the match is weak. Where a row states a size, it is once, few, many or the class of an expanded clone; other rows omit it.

CDR3 protein: CASSQDRAHEQYF
CDR3 DNA: TGTGCCAGCAGCCAAGACCGAGCCCACGAGCAGTACTTC
J gene: TRBJ2-7
clone size: once
D gene: NA
V gene: TRBV3-1/TRBV3-2

CDR3 protein: CASSLGTLNEQFF
CDR3 DNA: TGTGCCAGCAGCTTGGGGACTCTCAATGAGCAGTTCTTC
J gene: TRBJ2-1
clone size: few
D gene: NA
V gene: TRBV5-6

CDR3 protein: CASSFPRSNQPQHF
CDR3 DNA: TGTGCCAGCAGTTTCCCCAGGTCCAATCAGCCCCAGCATTTT
J gene: TRBJ1-5
clone size: NA
D gene: NA
V gene: TRBV28

CDR3 protein: CASSLWTGENEQFF
CDR3 DNA: TGTGCCAGCAGTCTTTGGACAGGGGAGAATGAGCAGTTCTTC
J gene: TRBJ2-1
clone size: NA
D gene: TRBD1
V gene: TRBV28

CDR3 protein: CASSLVFVWKRGNQPQHF
CDR3 DNA: TGCGCCAGCAGCTTGGTCTTTGTATGGAAGCGGGGCAATCAGCCCCAGCATTTT
J gene: TRBJ1-5
clone size: NA
D gene: NA
V gene: TRBV5-1

CDR3 protein: CASSPRTDTDTQYF
CDR3 DNA: TGTGCCAGCTCACCTAGGACAGACACAGATACGCAGTATTTT
J gene: TRBJ2-3
clone size: NA
D gene: NA
V gene: TRBV18

CDR3 protein: CASSYSLAGGVASTDTQYF
CDR3 DNA: TGTGCCAGCAGTTACTCGTTAGCGGGGGGGGTTGCTAGCACAGATACGCAGTATTTT
J gene: TRBJ2-3
clone size: NA
D gene: TRBD2
V gene: TRBV6-2/TRBV6-3

CDR3 protein: CASSVVPGVEKLFF
CDR3 DNA: TGTGCCAGCAGCGTAGTGCCGGGGGTTGAAAAACTGTTTTTT
J gene: TRBJ1-4
clone size: NA
D gene: NA
V gene: TRBV9

CDR3 protein: CASSYSAGYNEQFF
CDR3 DNA: TGTGCCAGCAGTTACTCGGCGGGGTACAATGAGCAGTTCTTC
J gene: TRBJ2-1
clone size: NA
D gene: NA
V gene: TRBV6-5

CDR3 protein: CASSSKRGAYNEQFF
CDR3 DNA: TGTGCCAGCAGCTCTAAGCGGGGGGCTTACAATGAGCAGTTCTTC
J gene: TRBJ2-1
clone size: NA
D gene: TRBD2
V gene: TRBV5-4

CDR3 protein: CASSEGWETGFEAFF
CDR3 DNA: TGTGCCAGCAGTGAAGGTTGGGAGACAGGGTTTGAGGCTTTCTTT
J gene: TRBJ1-1
clone size: few
D gene: TRBD1
V gene: TRBV6-1

CDR3 protein: CASSPDSEETQYF
CDR3 DNA: TGTGCCAGCTCACCAGACTCCGAGGAGACCCAGTACTTC
J gene: TRBJ2-5
clone size: few
D gene: NA
V gene: TRBV18

CDR3 protein: CASRRGTVRETQYF
CDR3 DNA: TGTGCCAGCAGGCGCGGGACTGTACGAGAGACCCAGTACTTC
J gene: TRBJ2-5
clone size: NA
D gene: NA
V gene: TRBV3-1/TRBV3-2

CDR3 protein: CASGLDRSTEAFF
CDR3 DNA: TGTGCTAGTGGTTTGGACAGGAGCACTGAAGCTTTCTTT
J gene: TRBJ1-1
clone size: NA
D gene: NA
V gene: TRBV12-5

CDR3 protein: CASSLGGVVNTEAFF
CDR3 DNA: TGTGCCAGCAGCTTAGGGGGGGTGGTGAACACTGAAGCTTTCTTT
J gene: TRBJ1-1
clone size: NA
D gene: NA
V gene: TRBV7-2

CDR3 protein: CASSVGTGSGNTIYF
CDR3 DNA: TGTGCCAGCAGCGTAGGTACGGGATCTGGAAACACCATATATTTT
J gene: TRBJ1-3
clone size: NA
D gene: NA
V gene: TRBV9

CDR3 protein: CAISAAGGKASTDTQYF
CDR3 DNA: TGTGCCATCAGTGCCGCGGGGGGCAAAGCTAGCACAGATACGCAGTATTTT
J gene: TRBJ2-3
clone size: NA
D gene: TRBD2
V gene: TRBV10-3

CDR3 protein: CASSLFRRLAGGTGELFF
CDR3 DNA: TGTGCCAGCAGCTTATTCCGGCGGCTAGCGGGGGGCACCGGGGAGCTGTTTTTT
J gene: TRBJ2-2
clone size: NA
D gene: TRBD2
V gene: TRBV11-2

CDR3 protein: CATHLAGSYNEQFF
CDR3 DNA: TGTGCCACCCACTTAGCGGGGTCCTACAATGAGCAGTTCTTC
J gene: TRBJ2-1
clone size: NA
D gene: TRBD2
V gene: TRBV6-5

CDR3 protein: CASSDHLQGLYGDGYTF
CDR3 DNA: TGCGCCAGCAGTGACCATTTACAGGGGTTATATGGGGATGGCTACACCTTC
J gene: TRBJ1-2
clone size: NA
D gene: TRBD1
V gene: TRBV10-2

CDR3 protein: CASSAKIADYNEQFF
CDR3 DNA: TGCGCCAGCAGTGCAAAGATAGCGGACTACAATGAGCAGTTCTTC
J gene: TRBJ2-1
clone size: NA
D gene: NA
V gene: TRBV10-1

CDR3 protein: CASSYSSRENEQYF
CDR3 DNA: TGTGCCAGCAGTTACTCTTCAAGAGAGAACGAGCAGTACTTC
J gene: TRBJ2-7
clone size: NA
D gene: NA
V gene: TRBV6-5

CDR3 protein: CASSEGSGRVQYF
CDR3 DNA: TGTGCCAGCAGCGAAGGGAGCGGGAGGGTTCAGTACTTC
J gene: TRBJ2-4
clone size: once
D gene: TRBD2
V gene: TRBV12-3/TRBV12-4

CDR3 protein: CASSRRGAYEQYF
CDR3 DNA: TGTGCCAGCAGTCGGCGGGGTGCGTACGAGCAGTACTTC
J gene: TRBJ2-7
clone size: NA
D gene: NA
V gene: TRBV12-3/TRBV12-4

CDR3 protein: CARPPDGTSGYTGELFF
CDR3 DNA: TGTGCCAGACCCCCGGACGGGACTAGCGGATACACCGGGGAGCTGTTTTTT
J gene: TRBJ2-2
clone size: NA
D gene: TRBD2
V gene: TRBV28

CDR3 protein: CASSSPASGAIGETQYF
CDR3 DNA: TGTGCCAGCAGTTCGCCAGCTAGCGGGGCCATAGGGGAGACCCAGTACTTC
J gene: TRBJ2-5
clone size: NA
D gene: TRBD2
V gene: TRBV28

CDR3 protein: CASSERQGGNTIYF
CDR3 DNA: TGTGCCAGCAGTGAGAGACAGGGAGGAAACACCATATATTTT
J gene: TRBJ1-3
clone size: NA
D gene: TRBD1
V gene: TRBV6-1

CDR3 protein: CASKGQAAEKLFF
CDR3 DNA: TGTGCCAGCAAGGGGCAGGCGGCTGAAAAACTGTTTTTT
J gene: TRBJ1-4
clone size: NA
D gene: NA
V gene: TRBV2

CDR3 protein: CASSRTGGNREKLFF
CDR3 DNA: TGTGCCAGCAGCCGTACAGGGGGCAATCGAGAAAAACTGTTTTTT
J gene: TRBJ1-4
clone size: NA
D gene: TRBD1
V gene: TRBV7-9

CDR3 protein: CASSTGQLLTLHF
CDR3 DNA: TGTGCCAGCAGTACGGGACAGTTACTCACCCTCCACTTT
J gene: TRBJ1-6
clone size: NA
D gene: TRBD1
V gene: TRBV27

CDR3 protein: CASSLGGTGANVLTF
CDR3 DNA: TGTGCCAGCAGCTTGGGGGGAACTGGGGCCAACGTCCTGACTTTC
J gene: TRBJ2-6
clone size: NA
D gene: NA
V gene: TRBV7-6

CDR3 protein: CASSESPTGWHQPQHF
CDR3 DNA: TGTGCCAGCAGTGAATCCCCGACAGGGTGGCATCAGCCCCAGCATTTT
J gene: TRBJ1-5
clone size: NA
D gene: TRBD1
V gene: TRBV6-1

CDR3 protein: CASSRDRVGNQPQHF
CDR3 DNA: TGTGCCAGCAGCCGCGACAGGGTTGGCAATCAGCCCCAGCATTTT
J gene: TRBJ1-5
clone size: NA
D gene: TRBD1
V gene: TRBV6-5

CDR3 protein: CASSETDRNIQYF
CDR3 DNA: TGTGCCAGCAGTGAAACTGACAGAAACATTCAGTACTTC
J gene: TRBJ2-4
clone size: NA
D gene: NA
V gene: TRBV6-1

CDR3 protein: CASSPQSQGAYGYTF
CDR3 DNA: TGTGCCAGCAGCCCCCAGTCCCAGGGGGCCTATGGCTACACCTTC
J gene: TRBJ1-2
clone size: NA
D gene: TRBD1
V gene: TRBV7-9

CDR3 protein: CASSAETYEQYF
CDR3 DNA: TGTGCCAGCAGTGCCGAGACTTACGAGCAGTACTTC
J gene: TRBJ2-7
clone size: NA
D gene: NA
V gene: TRBV2

CDR3 protein: CSVVYGTGGYEQYF
CDR3 DNA: TGCAGCGTTGTTTATGGGACAGGGGGGTACGAGCAGTACTTC
J gene: TRBJ2-7
clone size: NA
D gene: TRBD1
V gene: TRBV29-1

CDR3 protein: CASRETDSGANVLTF
CDR3 DNA: TGTGCCAGCAGGGAAACAGACTCTGGGGCCAACGTCCTGACTTTC
J gene: TRBJ2-6
clone size: NA
D gene: NA
V gene: TRBV9

CDR3 protein: CASSLGLPFSSVNYEQYF
CDR3 DNA: TGTGCCAGCAGCTTAGGTCTCCCTTTTTCGTCAGTAAACTACGAGCAGTACTTC
J gene: TRBJ2-7
clone size: NA
D gene: NA
V gene: TRBV11-2

CDR3 protein: CATSADNRRYF
CDR3 DNA: TGTGCCACCAGTGCGGACAACCGCCGGTACTTC
J gene: TRBJ2-4
clone size: NA
D gene: NA
V gene: TRBV24-1